The 8 T cell receptor beta chains presented below share a single source sample, sequenced in a study of cytotoxic CD8 clonotypes in ibrutinib-treated CLL. Using immunoSEQ multiplex PCR, the repertoire was profiled, and TCRdb retains in-frame clones only, with some absent. The table has 300,000 to 400,000 clones, about 61% seen once. The source was PBMCs, collected after 36 months of ibrutinib treatment. These TCRs come from a human donor with chronic lymphocytic leukemia.

This clone was observed a single time. This rearrangement joins TRBV19 to TRBJ1-2; no firm D call. CDR1 and CDR2 from the germline V gene are LNHDA and SQIVND (reference sequence). Trimming stripped 3 bases from V and 8 bases from J, with 19 bases between. The CDR3 runs 15 residues. This CDR3 is CASSILWAAERGYTF. Here the CDR3 DNA reads TGTGCCAGTAGTATCTTGTGGGCCGCGGAAAGGGGCTACACCTTC.

V and J are TRBV5-1 and TRBJ2-7; 13 bases fit TRBD2. Germline trimming cut 1 base from V and 4 bases from J; bases unmatched to any gene: 5. Germline CDR1 is SGHRS and CDR2 is YFSETQ. This CDR3 is 16 amino acids long. The CDR3 protein is CASSLTLAGGTYEQYF. The CDR3 DNA sequence: TGCGCCAGCAGCTTGACACTAGCGGGGGGGACTTACGAGCAGTACTTC.

This clone was seen a handful of times. The chain combines TRBV7-3 with TRBJ2-1; 8 bases are a match to TRBD2. V gave up 7 bases and J gave up 5 bases; unmatched junction bases: 7. The germline V gene encodes CDR1 SGHTA and CDR2 FQGTGA. There are 14 residues in the CDR3. The DNA for the CDR3 is TGTGCCAGCAATTCCGGGACTAGTGACAATGAGCAGTTCTTC. Translated, it gives CASNSGTSDNEQFF.

This clone was seen a few times. The CDR3 DNA follows: TGTGCCAGCAGCTTTTCAACCGAGCAGTACTTC. This encodes CASSFSTEQYF. The V and J genes are TRBV5-6 and TRBJ2-7, with D unresolved. The germline V and J ends were trimmed by 2 bases and 6 bases, with 6 bases remaining between them. The CDR3 is made up of 11 amino acids. The germline V gene has CDR1 SGHDT and CDR2 YYEEEE.

The chain links TRBV5-1 to TRBJ2-7; 8 nucleotides agree with TRBD1. After removal of 0 bases from V and 6 bases from J, the junction contained 5 bases not matched to a gene. CDR3 length equals 14 residues. Germline values: CDR1 SGHRS, CDR2 YFSETQ. The CDR3 loop reads CASSLDGQGSEQYF. The CDR3 coding sequence is TGCGCCAGCAGCTTGGATGGACAGGGCTCCGAGCAGTACTTC.

The chain combines TRBV7-3 with TRBJ2-3, with D perhaps matching TRBD2 (5 bases). The CDR3 has 16 amino acids. Germline CDR1 SGHTA, CDR2 FQGTGA. Trimming shortened V by 4 bases and J by 0 bases, and 14 bases separated the two germline ends. The CDR3 loop is CASSSYAAESTDTQYF. The CDR3 DNA reads as TGTGCCAGCAGCTCATACGCAGCGGAAAGCACAGATACGCAGTATTTT.

V and J are TRBV5-1 and TRBJ1-1; D uncertain. Between the trimmed V and J ends, which lost 0 bases and 5 bases, there was a span of 11 bases. There are 14 residues in the CDR3. Looked up from germline, CDR1 is SGHRS and CDR2 is YFSETQ. The CDR3 region has the DNA TGCGCCAGCAGCTTGGATTTACTCACTACTGAAGCTTTCTTT. Protein: CASSLDLLTTEAFF.

The CDR3 DNA follows: TGCAGCGCCTCTCAAAGGGGGCTTTACGATGGCTACACCTTC. This translates into CSASQRGLYDGYTF. The rearrangement joins TRBV29-1 to TRBJ1-2; 7 bases align to TRBD1. Germline V gene data show CDR1 as SQVTM and CDR2 as ANQGSEA. The CDR3 runs to 14 residues. The V and J ends lost 7 bases and 6 bases, in that order; junction bases with no gene match: 14. Variable domain in full (rest from reference TRBV29-1 and TRBJ1-2): SAVISQKPSRDICQRGTSLTIQCQVDSQVTMMFWYRQQPGQSLTLIATANQGSEATYESGFVIDKFPISRPNLTFSTLTVSNMSPEDSSIYLCSASQRGLYDGYTFGSGTRLTVV.